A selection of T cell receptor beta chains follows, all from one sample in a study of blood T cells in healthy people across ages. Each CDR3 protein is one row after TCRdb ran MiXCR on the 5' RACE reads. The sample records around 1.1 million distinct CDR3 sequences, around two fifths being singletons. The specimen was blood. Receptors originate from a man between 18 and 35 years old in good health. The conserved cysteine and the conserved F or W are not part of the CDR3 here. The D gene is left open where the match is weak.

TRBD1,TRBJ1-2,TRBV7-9,ASSLKDRADGYT
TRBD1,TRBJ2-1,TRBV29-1,SVAGQLYNEQF
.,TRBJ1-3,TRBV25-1,ASKGDTIY
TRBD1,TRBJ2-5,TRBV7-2,ASSLGPGQGETQY
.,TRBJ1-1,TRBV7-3,ASSLGWGGTEAF
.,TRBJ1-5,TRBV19,ASSFNTGNQPQH
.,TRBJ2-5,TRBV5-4,TSSLAGVWEQY
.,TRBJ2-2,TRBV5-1,ASSLDLTNTGELF
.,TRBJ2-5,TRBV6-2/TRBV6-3,ASSYSIRETQY
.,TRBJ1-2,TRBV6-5,ASSYSQGYNYGYT
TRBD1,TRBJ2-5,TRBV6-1,ATGRGGSQETQY
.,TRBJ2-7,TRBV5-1,ASRHPGHYDEQY
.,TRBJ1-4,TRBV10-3,AISESPEGEKLF
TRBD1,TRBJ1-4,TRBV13,ASSSSLGQTNEKLF
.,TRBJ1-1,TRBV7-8,ASSLPQDLGAF
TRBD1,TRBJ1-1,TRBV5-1,ASSSRQGGRMNAEAF
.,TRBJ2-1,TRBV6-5,ASSYTADSHNEQF
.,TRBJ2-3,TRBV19,ASSIDWGTDTQY
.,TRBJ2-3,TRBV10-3,AISDRQRRTDTQY
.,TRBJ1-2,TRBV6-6,ASSYSTGYT
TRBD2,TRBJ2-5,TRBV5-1,ASSLSGGIVQETQY
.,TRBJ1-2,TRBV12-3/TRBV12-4,ASSRGQTVYGYT
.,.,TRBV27,ASSLSSKGSYNEQY
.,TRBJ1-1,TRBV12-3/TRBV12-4,ASSSIRRAF
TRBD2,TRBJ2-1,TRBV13,ASSPLPLADYNEQF
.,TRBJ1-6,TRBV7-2,ASSSQGGSPLH